This is a list of T cell receptor beta chains from one sample in a study of cytomegalovirus exposure and HLA in healthy donors. Sequencing was performed with immunoSEQ multiplex PCR; in TCRdb, only in-frame clones are kept and a portion is missing. The sample carries almost 95,000 clones, approximately 66% recorded once. The sample comprised PBMCs. The receptors were sampled from a man in his thirties or forties in good health and CMV-seronegative. Both conserved end residues are part of each CDR3. Rows give clone size only sometimes, using once, few, many, or a class for an expanded clone.

abundance	v_gene	CDR3aa
.	TRBV19	CASSRTGRIGELFF
.	TRBV7-3	CASSLNPFLRAGELFF
.	TRBV9	CASSVAGAGNTIYF
.	TRBV18	CASSPGGTGAPGANVLTF
.	TRBV19	CASSTRDNGYTF
.	TRBV15	CATSRDGGRLAELTSYNEQFF
once	TRBV9	CASSVASGDYNEQFF
.	TRBV28	CASSFLTYSQAFNNQPQHF
.	TRBV9	CASSPGGLLNTEAFF
few	TRBV4-1	CASSHPEWGKKSSGTYEQYF
.	TRBV14	CASSQLDSNSYEQYF